This T cell receptor beta chain came from a study of CD8 T cells in ankylosing spondylitis. The sample holds many counts of this clonotype. Its antigen is unknown. The authors made TCR beta libraries by quantitative 5'-RACE with molecular barcodes. TCRdb independently ran MiXCR on the 5' RACE reads; one entry per CDR3 protein. The data hold about 840,000 distinct CDR3 sequences, with about an eighth observed a single time. Study outcomes and limitations: Disease-linked clones were reportedly significantly enriched in matched ankylosing spondylitis synovial fluid. Typical of ankylosing spondylitis blood, it appeared, was a TCR beta motif of under 10 highly homologous variants. Some of the motif variants had earlier been found in reactive arthritis patients' fluid and blood.

The length of the CDR3 is 13 residues. Trimming at V came to 1 base and at J to 6 bases, leaving 1 base not matched to a gene. Germline V gene data show CDR1 as MNHNY and CDR2 as SVGAGI (reference sequence). This receptor was obtained from a male donor with ankylosing spondylitis. The sample comprised blood, either unsorted or a sorted T cell fraction (not recorded which). V is TRBV6-6 and J is TRBJ2-3; TRBD2 matches at 7 bases. The chain's CDR3 is CASSYWGGDTQYF. DNA of the CDR3: TGTGCCAGCAGTTACTGGGGGGGGGATACGCAGTATTTT.